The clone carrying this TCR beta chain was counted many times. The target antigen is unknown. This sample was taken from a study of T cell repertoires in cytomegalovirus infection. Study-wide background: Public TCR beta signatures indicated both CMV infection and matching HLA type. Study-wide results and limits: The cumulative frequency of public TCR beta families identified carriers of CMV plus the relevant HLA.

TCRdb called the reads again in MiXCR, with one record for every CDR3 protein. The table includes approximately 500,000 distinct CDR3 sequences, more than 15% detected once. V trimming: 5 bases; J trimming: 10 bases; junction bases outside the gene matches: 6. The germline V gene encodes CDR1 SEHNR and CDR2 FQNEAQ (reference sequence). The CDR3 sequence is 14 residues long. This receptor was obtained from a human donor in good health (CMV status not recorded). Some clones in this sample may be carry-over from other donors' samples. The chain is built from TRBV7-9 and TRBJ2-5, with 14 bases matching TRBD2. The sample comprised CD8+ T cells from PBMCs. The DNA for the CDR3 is TGTGCCAGCAGCCCCCCGACTAGCGGGAGGGGCCAGTACTTC. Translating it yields CASSPPTSGRGQYF.